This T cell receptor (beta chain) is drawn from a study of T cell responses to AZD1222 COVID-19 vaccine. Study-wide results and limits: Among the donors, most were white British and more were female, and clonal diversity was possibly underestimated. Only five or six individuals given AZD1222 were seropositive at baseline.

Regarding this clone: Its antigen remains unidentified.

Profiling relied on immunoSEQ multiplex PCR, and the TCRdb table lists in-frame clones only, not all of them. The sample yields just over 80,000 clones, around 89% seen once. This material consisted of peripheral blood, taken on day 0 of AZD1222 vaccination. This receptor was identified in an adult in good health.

In DNA, the CDR3 is TGTGCCAGTAGCCCCGGGGGGACTTATAGCAATCAGCCCCAGCATTTT. Translating it yields CASSPGGTYSNQPQHF. The genes are TRBV19 and TRBJ1-5; a weak D match, TRBD1 (5 bases). The V end lost 6 bases, the J end lost 0 bases, and 15 bases lay between the germline ends. The CDR3 runs 16 residues. CDR1 and CDR2 (germline): LNHDA, SQIVND (reference sequence).